These 23 T cell receptor beta chains share one sample of origin, sequenced in a study of blood T cells in healthy people across ages. The second PCR ran about 6 to 11 cycles with a sample-barcoded 5' primer and J-beta primers. TCRdb called the 5' RACE reads again in MiXCR, with one record for every CDR3 protein. The data show about 650,000 distinct CDR3 sequences, approximately 52% seen once. The sequenced sample was blood. The receptors derive from a woman older than 75 in good health.

Ten or more counts support this clonotype. The chain couples TRBV20-1 to TRBJ2-5, with D unresolved. The CDR3 loop spans 12 amino acids. The V gene's germline CDR1 is DFQATT and CDR2 SNEGSKA (reference sequence). V lost 5 bases to trimming and J lost 2 bases, with 9 bases between them. This CDR3 reads CSALKPQETQYF. CDR3 in DNA: TGCAGTGCTCTAAAACCACAAGAGACCCAGTACTTC.

V and J are TRBV6-4 and TRBJ2-3; 13 bases line up with TRBD2. The CDR3 runs to 16 residues. V trimming: 0 bases; J trimming: 4 bases; junction bases outside the gene matches: 1. The germline V gene has CDR1 MRHNA and CDR2 SNTAGT. CDR3: CASSDSGTSGADTQYF. The DNA for the CDR3 is TGTGCCAGCAGTGACTCCGGGACTAGCGGGGCAGATACGCAGTATTTT.

V is TRBV3-1 and J is TRBJ2-1; 9 bases are a match to TRBD1. The end of the DNA fits TRBJ2-7 better, so the J call may be wrong. Germline V gene sequence: CDR1 LGHDT, CDR2 YNNKEL (reference sequence). CDR3 length equals 14 residues. The CDR3 is CASSQWTGDNEQYF. The CDR3 bases are TGTGCCAGCAGCCAGTGGACAGGGGACAATGAGCAGTACTTC.

On this clonotype: Because it lacks the conserved phenylalanine or tryptophan at the end, this CDR3 is likely a read error. The V and J genes are TRBV5-1 and TRBJ2-5, with 9 bases identical to TRBD1. This CDR3 region has 19 residues. In germline, CDR1 is SGHRS, CDR2 YFSETQ. V dropped 0 bases and J dropped 5; count of bases not matched to a gene: 17. The CDR3 is CASSLETGTGRGALETQYI. The CDR3 region has the DNA TGCGCCAGCAGCTTGGAAACCGGGACAGGGAGGGGAGCCTTGGAGACCCAGTACATC.

In the case of this clonotype: Germline is not matched at one junction end, which may reflect a read error. This chain joins TRBV13 and TRBJ2-5; the match to TRBD1 covers 9 bases. The CDR3 is 12 amino acids. Per germline, CDR1 PRHDT and CDR2 FYEKMQ (reference sequence). The CDR3 reads CVSSRGQGSQYF. The CDR3, as DNA: TGTGTCAGCAGCAGGGGACAGGGTAGCCAGTACTTC.

As for this clonotype: A read error may explain this, as a much larger clone is one base away. The chain combines TRBV29-1 with TRBJ2-4, with 8 bases identical to TRBD1. The J segment lost 13 bases and the V segment lost 2 bases, leaving 10 bases of the junction unmatched. This CDR3 region has 13 residues. Germline V gene lookup returns CDR1 SQVTM and CDR2 ANQGSEA. The CDR3 here is CSVEQGAYNEQYF. CDR3 nucleotides: TGCAGCGTTGAACAGGGGGCATACAATGAGCAGTACTTC.

The chain recombines TRBV29-1 with TRBJ2-7; TRBD1 agrees at 8 bases. V lost 5 bases, J lost 0 bases, and 3 bases stayed unmatched. CDR3 length: 13 residues. Germline V gene data show CDR1 as SQVTM and CDR2 as ANQGSEA. CDR3 nucleotide sequence: TGCAGCGTTTGCGGGACAGGCTCCTACGAGCAGTACTTC. Residues: CSVCGTGSYEQYF.

CDR3 amino acids: CASRMGGRWKDTQYF. The CDR3 nucleotides are TGTGCCAGCAGAATGGGGGGGCGCTGGAAGGATACGCAGTATTTT. This chain joins TRBV7-2 and TRBJ2-3, with D possibly matching TRBD2 (7 bases). This CDR3 is 15 amino acids long. Germline V gives CDR1 SGHTA, CDR2 FQGNSA. Deletions cut 6 bases from V and 6 bases from J, with 19 bases between.

The chain combines TRBV15 with TRBJ2-1; 10 bases match TRBD1. CDR3 size: 12 residues. Germline-derived CDR1 and CDR2 are LNHNV and YYDKDF (reference sequence). Trimming removed 2 bases from V and 15 bases from J; junction bases left unmatched: 4. The CDR3 nucleotides read TGTGCCACCAGCAGAACCGGGACAGGGGTGTTCTTC. Translation gives CATSRTGTGVFF. The variable domain in full, completed from reference TRBV15 and TRBJ2-1, reads DAMVIQNPRYQVTQFGKPVTLSCSQTLNHNVMYWYQQKSSQAPKLLFHYYDKDFNNEADTPDNFQSRRPNTSFCFLDIRSPGLGDTAMYLCATSRTGTGVFFGPGTRLTVL.

V gene TRBV7-3 combines with J gene TRBJ2-1; 7 bases line up with TRBD2. The junction had 9 bases not matched to a gene; V was cut back by 3 bases and J by 4 bases. From germline, CDR1 is SGHTA and CDR2 FQGTGA. The CDR3 is made up of 16 amino acids. The CDR3 here is CASSFYGAGDYNEQFF. DNA of the CDR3: TGTGCCAGCAGCTTCTACGGGGCGGGGGATTACAATGAGCAGTTCTTC.

This clonotype was recorded at least ten times. This sequence joins TRBV5-1 and TRBJ2-1; no clear D gene. Trimming left V 4 bases short and J 8 bases short, with 7 bases between. This CDR3 contains 11 residues. CDR1 and CDR2 from the germline V gene are SGHRS and YFSETQ. The CDR3 DNA sequence: TGCGCCAGCAGCGCCTCCGATGAGCAGTTCTTC. It codes for CASSASDEQFF.

With respect to this clonotype: A read error may be the cause here, since a much bigger clone is one base away. The chain recombines TRBV20-1 with TRBJ2-5; D gene ambiguous. V was clipped by 5 bases and J by 0 bases, with 13 bases between them. CDR3 length equals 14 residues. Germline V gene data show CDR1 as DFQATT and CDR2 as SNEGSKA (reference sequence). Here the CDR3 reads CSALGSWNQETQYF. CDR3 bases: TGCAGTGCTCTGGGTTCCTGGAACCAAGAGACCCAGTACTTC.

The chain uses TRBV20-1 and TRBJ2-1; TRBD2 agrees at 8 bases. Trimming cost V 3 bases and J 2 bases; bases outside gene matches: 12. The CDR3 runs 17 residues. Germline assignment: CDR1 DFQATT and CDR2 SNEGSKA (reference sequence). The CDR3 nucleotides read TGCAGTGCTAGGGGGAGGGCTAGTAGCGGGACCTACAATGAGCAGTTCTTC. It is translated as CSARGRASSGTYNEQFF.

The chain is built from TRBV15 and TRBJ2-1; the D call may be TRBD1 or TRBD2 (5 bases each). Germline V lookup: CDR1 LNHNV, CDR2 YYDKDF (reference sequence). V was trimmed by 0 bases and J by 8 bases, leaving 11 bases between them. This CDR3 is built from 14 residues. CDR3 loop: CATSRDLLGDEQFF. CDR3 in DNA: TGTGCCACCAGCAGAGATCTATTGGGGGATGAGCAGTTCTTC. The variable domain in full, with the rest retrieved from reference TRBV15 and TRBJ2-1, is DAMVIQNPRYQVTQFGKPVTLSCSQTLNHNVMYWYQQKSSQAPKLLFHYYDKDFNNEADTPDNFQSRRPNTSFCFLDIRSPGLGDTAMYLCATSRDLLGDEQFFGPGTRLTVL.

The chain is built from TRBV20-1 and TRBJ2-3, with 9 nucleotides matching TRBD2. CDR1 is DFQATT and CDR2 is SNEGSKA in the germline V gene (reference sequence). The V and J ends lost 0 bases and 5 bases, in that order; junction bases with no gene match: 12. The length of the CDR3 is 17 residues. The CDR3 coding sequence is TGCAGTGCTAGAGACGAGAAAAGCGGGAGGTGGGGAGATACGCAGTATTTT. Its translation: CSARDEKSGRWGDTQYF.

The chain joins TRBV10-3 to TRBJ1-5; tentative D call: TRBD1 (5 bases). Germline CDR1 reads ENHRY; CDR2 reads SYGVKD. CDR3 size: 14 residues. With 0 bases removed from V and 7 bases from J, the gap between germline ends came to 10 bases. The CDR3 is CAISESGGTQPQHF. The DNA of the CDR3 is TGTGCCATCAGTGAGTCTGGGGGGACGCAGCCCCAGCATTTT.

This clonotype was seen at least ten times. The J gene is TRBJ2-1, the V gene TRBV7-3, with 9 positions matching TRBD2. The J segment lost 4 bases and the V segment lost 1 base, leaving 5 bases of the junction unmatched. In germline, CDR1 is SGHTA, CDR2 FQGTGA. The CDR3 consists of 16 residues. The CDR3: CASSLMGGGVYNEQFF. The CDR3 coding sequence is TGTGCCAGCAGCTTAATGGGCGGGGGGGTATACAATGAGCAGTTCTTC.

V usage is TRBV7-8 and J usage is TRBJ2-2, with 7 bases identical to TRBD2. The CDR3 is 16 residues long. Germline V gene lookup returns CDR1 SGHVS and CDR2 FQNEAQ. V shed 2 bases, J shed 3 bases, and the junction held 6 bases outside the gene matches. CDR3 DNA sequence: TGTGCCAGCAGCTTATTCTTGGCGGGAGACACCGGGGAGCTGTTTTTT. The encoded protein is CASSLFLAGDTGELFF.

In regard to this clonotype: A much larger clone differs from this one at a single base, so this may be a read error. The genes are TRBV7-9 and TRBJ1-1; D gene unclear. V gave up 4 bases and J gave up 1 base, with 16 bases separating them. CDR1 is SEHNR and CDR2 is FQNEAQ in the germline V gene (reference sequence). The CDR3 sequence is 16 residues long. CDR3 residues: CASSSPPDRRNTEAFF. DNA of the CDR3: TGTGCCAGCAGCTCACCCCCGGACCGACGGAACACTGAAGCTTTCTTT.

The chain is built from TRBV4-2 and TRBJ1-3; D is unresolved. The CDR3 totals 15 residues. CDR1 is LGHNA and CDR2 is YNFKEQ in the germline V gene. Trimming shortened V by 0 bases and J by 3 bases, and 9 bases separated the two germline ends. The CDR3 DNA reads TGTGCCAGCAGCCAAGATCCCGGGAGTGGAAACACCATATATTTT. Translation: CASSQDPGSGNTIYF.

This chain joins TRBV9 and TRBJ2-4, with D possibly TRBD2 on 5 matching bases. The J call may be incorrect, as the DNA end agrees better with TRBJ2-7. The CDR3 is 14 amino acids. The germline gives CDR1 SGDLS, CDR2 YYNGEE. CDR3 in amino acids: CASSVGDRSYEQYF. The CDR3 DNA sequence: TGTGCCAGCAGCGTGGGAGATAGGTCCTACGAGCAGTACTTC.

This clonotype was seen more than once but under ten times. The CDR3 nucleotides are TGCGCCAGCAGCCTGCCCCGGGACACCCCCGGGGAGCTGTTTTTT. It specifies CASSLPRDTPGELFF. The chain has TRBV5-1 and TRBJ2-2; possibly TRBD1 for D (6 bases). V lost 4 bases to trimming and J lost 6 bases, with 16 bases between them. CDR1 SGHRS and CDR2 YFSETQ come from the germline V gene. The CDR3 has 15 residues. Together with reference TRBV5-1 and TRBJ2-2, the CDR3 gives the full variable domain: KAGVTQTPRYLIKTRGQQVTLSCSPISGHRSVSWYQQTPGQGLQFLFEYFSETQRNKGNFPGRFSGRQFSNSRSEMNVSTLELGDSALYLCASSLPRDTPGELFFGEGSRLTVL.

About this clonotype: It may be a read error: a sequence one base away is much more abundant. V and J are TRBV7-3 and TRBJ2-5; the D is unclear. The CDR3 contains 13 residues. Trimming stripped 0 bases from V and 11 bases from J, with 13 bases between. Germline V gene sequence: CDR1 SGHTA, CDR2 FQGTGA. The CDR3 sequence: CASSLTRDNEQYF. The CDR3 DNA reads as TGTGCCAGCAGCTTAACTAGAGACAATGAGCAGTACTTC.